This TCR beta chain was captured in a study of blood T cell repertoires in COVID-19. Turning to the study itself: The United States, Italy and Spain provided the acute and convalescent COVID-19 samples. The cDNA or gDNA used as material had been derived from T cells, B-cell-depleted T cells, or PBMCs.

A note on this clone: The identical CDR3 is also encoded by other nucleotide sequences in the sample.

Germline V gene lookup returns CDR1 SQVTM and CDR2 ANQGSEA. V lost 3 bases and J lost 4, with 10 bases in between. The CDR3 has 13 residues. Source study methods: Reference gene primer amplification gave nucleated cell count estimates. Measured with immunoSEQ multiplex PCR; TCRdb has only the in-frame clones, and not every one. That table furnishes V, J and clone size, whereas the DNA furnished D and trimming. Counted here are under 300,000 clones, roughly 88% occurring once; the ten biggest clones make up roughly 0.8%. Specimen: peripheral blood. This TCR derives from a woman aged 25 to 45 with acute or convalescent COVID-19. The rearrangement joins TRBV29-1 to TRBJ1-5, with a weak D call TRBD1 (5 bases). The CDR3 here is CSVDQGANQPQHF. In DNA, the CDR3 is TGCAGCGTTGACCAGGGCGCGAATCAGCCCCAGCATTTT.